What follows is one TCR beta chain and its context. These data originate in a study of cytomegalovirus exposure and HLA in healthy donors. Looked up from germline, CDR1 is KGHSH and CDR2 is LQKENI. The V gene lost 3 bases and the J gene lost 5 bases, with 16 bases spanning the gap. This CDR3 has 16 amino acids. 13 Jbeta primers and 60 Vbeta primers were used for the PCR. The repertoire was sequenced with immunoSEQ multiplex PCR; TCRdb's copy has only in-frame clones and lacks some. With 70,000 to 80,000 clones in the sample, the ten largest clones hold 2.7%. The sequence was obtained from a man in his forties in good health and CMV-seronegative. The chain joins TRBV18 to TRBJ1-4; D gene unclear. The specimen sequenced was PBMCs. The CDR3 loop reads CASSPGRGSHNEKLFF. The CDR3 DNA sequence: TGTGCCAGCTCACCGGGCAGAGGGTCGCACAATGAAAAACTGTTTTTT.